Sequencing of this TCR beta chain was carried out in a study of Graves' ophthalmopathy and Graves' hyperthyroidism (dated 2018 in TCRdb). Concerning the study at large: A patient counted as having stable hyperthyroidism if there was no progression to ophthalmopathy within 18 months of follow-up. Following sample collection, hyperthyroidism patients were given methimazole at a starting dose of 30 mg daily, and ophthalmopathy patients were given high-dose intravenous methylprednisolone. TCR beta repertoire signatures were used to distinguish Graves' ophthalmopathy from Graves' hyperthyroidism and to predict progression to ophthalmopathy. T-cell repertoires of thyroid tissue and blood were compared in six hyperthyroidism patients. An independent validation cohort was composed of some 18 hyperthyroidism patients and around 15 patients who later progressed from hyperthyroidism to ophthalmopathy. In total, 135 blood samples were TCR-sequenced: roughly 45 ophthalmopathy, some 75 hyperthyroidism and some 17 hyperthyroidism-to-ophthalmopathy patients. A discovery set of 100 patients (43 ophthalmopathy, 60 or so stable hyperthyroidism) was enrolled to explore V-J signatures distinguishing ophthalmopathy from hyperthyroidism.

For repertoire sequencing, TCR beta CDR3 regions were amplified from RNA transcripts. The first round was an RT-PCR using HTBI primers with the Qiagen OneStep RT-PCR kit, and this first round was followed by a second-round multiplex PCR, then size selection and purification. Sequencing of the libraries was carried out on an Illumina HiSeq2000 in paired-end mode with 100 bp reads. From the authors' description of their analysis: SOAPnuke was used for read processing, and reads with adapters, uncalled bases, a mean Phred below 15, or no exact constant-primer or identifier match were discarded. COPE v1.2.5 was used to merge the high-quality paired reads. Clonotypes were defined as unique nucleotide sequences and were aligned to IMGT TRB V, D and J references using MiTCR v1.1. Only V-J combinations with frequency above 0.0001 were analysed, covering approximately 99% of repertoires. For each V-J combination, a TCR clonal expansion and chaos score was defined as F50 clonal expansion divided by the chaos observed in the TCRdist matrix. Features were reduced by Welch's t-statistics and random forest to over 10 V-J combinations, which fed a naive Bayes classifier. The Morisita-Horn index was used to measure how similar the thyroid and blood repertoires were. TCRdb itself trimmed the public reads at Q25 with fastp, ran MiXCR and retained productive beta chains. One record per CDR3 amino acid sequence lists the most common genes and DNA. The V and J calls and clone size come from TCRdb's table, not from the authors' own analysis. The sample table holds approximately 1.2 million distinct CDR3 sequences, of which less than 45% were seen once. The ten largest clones add up to roughly 11% of the sample.

Hyperthyroidism patients were newly diagnosed, were aged 18 to 65 years, and had a disease duration under 2 months. Patients with other autoimmune diseases, uncontrolled infections, pregnancy or lactation were excluded. Diagnosis relied on clinical symptoms, serum thyroxine, TRAb, thyroid ultrasound and orbital computed tomography. Total RNA was extracted using Trizol reagent, and RNA quality was checked on an Agilent 2100 Bioanalyzer. General findings and caveats noted by the study authors: No statistical method was used to predetermine the sample size, and group allocation was not hidden from the investigators. Ophthalmopathy was separated from stable hyperthyroidism by the 13-signature model with just under 90% sensitivity and roughly 82% specificity in cross-validation and with 80%/75% in the test set. In validation, the model predicted ophthalmopathy progression with 70.59% sensitivity and about 73% specificity; about a dozen predicted patients were CT-confirmed with GO in a median of about 6.2 months. Most expanded thyroid clonotypes with frequency above 0.001 were also detected in blood, suggesting blood repertoires may reflect the thyroid immune response.

Only one count was recorded for this clonotype. Its antigen specificity is not known. Mismatch with germline at one junction end may stem from a read error. CDR1 and CDR2, per the germline V gene (reference sequence), are DFQATT and SNEGSKA. Counted from cysteine to phenylalanine, this CDR3 has 16 amino acids. CDR3 DNA only is kept here, 48 bases in frame from base 1. The V and J segments used are TRBV20-1 and TRBJ1-3, with 9 middle bases fitting TRBD1. The sample comprised peripheral blood or thyroid tissue (not recorded which). The sequence was collected from an adult man with Graves' hyperthyroidism. The base sequence is TGCAGTGTACTCCCCCCGGGACAGGGATCTGGAATCACCATATATTTT. It codes for CSVLPPGQGSGITIYF.